This T cell receptor beta chain came from a study of radiotherapy plus CTLA-4 blockade in lung cancer. The CDR3 covers 14 residues. Germline loops: CDR1 SNHLY, CDR2 FYNNEI. V was cut by 6 bases and J by 2 bases, with 11 bases left in between. Sequencing used immunoSEQ multiplex PCR; TCRdb keeps in-frame clones, though not all of them. There are about 33,000 clones in the sample; roughly four fifths occur only once, and 20% to 25% lies in the top ten. Sequenced here: peripheral blood, sampled from a patient treated with radiotherapy plus ipilimumab. The receptor's source is a human donor with non-small cell lung cancer that progressed on radiotherapy plus ipilimumab. The chain carries TRBV2 and TRBJ1-5; D is possibly TRBD1 (6 bases). CDR3 amino acids: CASRLRGGNQPQHF. CDR3 nucleotide sequence: TGTGCCAGCAGGCTCAGGGGTGGCAATCAGCCCCAGCATTTT.